The rows below give T cell receptor beta chains drawn from one sample of a study of lymphopenia after photon versus proton radiotherapy. Produced via immunoSEQ multiplex PCR; TCRdb's table is partial and in-frame only. The sample carries tens of thousands of clones, 92% recorded once. The specimen was peripheral blood, collected from a patient treated with proton-based radiotherapy. Receptors originate from a woman between 65 and 79 years old with pancreatic cancer. Some clones in this sample may be carry-over from other donors' samples. Both conserved end residues are trimmed from each CDR3. The order of the fields is D gene, V gene, J gene, CDR3 protein. D genes are given only for firm matches.

.	TRBV27	TRBJ2-7	ASSLGSFSYEQY
.	TRBV11-2	TRBJ2-3	ASSPGQRTDTQY
.	TRBV10-2	TRBJ1-1	ASSRAGHQEAF
TRBD1	TRBV18	TRBJ1-6	ASSPIGTGDSPLH
TRBD1	TRBV30	TRBJ1-3	AWRTGFTIY
.	TRBV27	TRBJ1-1	ASSTTGNTEAF
.	TRBV21-1	TRBJ2-1	ASSKVGAGQF
.	TRBV21-1	TRBJ2-1	ASSSRDRGGNEQF
.	TRBV7-2	TRBJ1-4	ASSLQGINEKLF
.	TRBV6-6	TRBJ1-4	ASSYSEGNEKLF
TRBD2	TRBV4-3	.	ASSPRKLAVSEQY
TRBD2	TRBV5-5	TRBJ2-3	ASSPRLAGETDTQY
.	TRBV6-4	TRBJ2-5	ASSSYPRYEETQY
.	TRBV28	TRBJ1-1	ASSRWGGYIYQGSNTEAF
TRBD1	TRBV5-1	TRBJ1-6	ASSQTGELRNSPLH
.	TRBV6-1	TRBJ1-5	ASSEGRVSNQPQH
.	TRBV4-3	TRBJ1-1	ASASQGGTEAF
.	TRBV5-4	TRBJ2-5	ASSLAGSQETQY
.	TRBV2	TRBJ1-1	ASSEAGFTEAF
.	TRBV7-8	TRBJ2-7	ASSSTAGPYEQY
TRBD1	TRBV7-9	TRBJ1-2	ASSLRGQNYGYT
.	TRBV7-2	TRBJ2-5	ASSLGLVGLETQY
.	TRBV4-2	TRBJ1-2	ASSQDADSLNYGYT
TRBD1	TRBV2	TRBJ1-6	ASSRFRDRLNSPLH
TRBD1	TRBV5-1	TRBJ2-1	ASSLTGTAYNEQF
.	TRBV5-1	TRBJ1-1	ASSNVPGNTEAF
.	TRBV6-5	TRBJ2-1	ASRPGIAYNEQF
.	TRBV28	TRBJ2-3	ASGGELDTQY
TRBD2	TRBV5-1	TRBJ2-3	ASSFSGSPSTDTQY
.	TRBV6-1	TRBJ1-5	ASSVLALGGQPQH
.	TRBV30	TRBJ1-4	AWSQSTNEKLF
.	TRBV12-5	TRBJ2-2	ASGFWERETGELF
TRBD2	TRBV4-2	TRBJ2-3	ASSDLAGESDTQY
.	TRBV28	TRBJ2-1	ASSRVAYNEQF
.	TRBV18	TRBJ2-1	ASSPQGGYNEQF
.	TRBV28	TRBJ2-7	ASSFSFITVDDEQY
TRBD2	TRBV6-1	TRBJ2-7	ASSEIAGTTTDLSYEQY
.	TRBV7-6	TRBJ1-3	ASSAGEGNTIY
.	TRBV28	TRBJ1-2	ASRLGPGYT
.	TRBV11-2	TRBJ2-7	ASSPISQGMEQY
.	TRBV28	TRBJ2-3	ASMSGVPDTQY
.	TRBV4-2	TRBJ2-4	ASSEDQGTKNIQY
TRBD1	TRBV19	TRBJ2-5	ASSQDRGETQY
TRBD2	TRBV30	TRBJ2-3	AWGTGTSGVLTDTQY
.	TRBV28	TRBJ1-3	ASSIFLRTGNTIY
.	TRBV30	TRBJ2-7	AWSAGQGYEQY
.	TRBV6-1	TRBJ1-1	AINLATNTEAF
.	TRBV7-9	TRBJ1-2	ASSDRTVYGYT
.	TRBV10-2	TRBJ1-5	ASRDTGNNQPQH
.	TRBV10-2	TRBJ1-4	ASSVARAGEKLF
.	TRBV5-1	TRBJ2-7	ASSRTGRDYEQY
.	TRBV11-2	TRBJ2-3	ASSFVATDTQY
.	TRBV27	TRBJ2-7	ASSRKFGSEQY